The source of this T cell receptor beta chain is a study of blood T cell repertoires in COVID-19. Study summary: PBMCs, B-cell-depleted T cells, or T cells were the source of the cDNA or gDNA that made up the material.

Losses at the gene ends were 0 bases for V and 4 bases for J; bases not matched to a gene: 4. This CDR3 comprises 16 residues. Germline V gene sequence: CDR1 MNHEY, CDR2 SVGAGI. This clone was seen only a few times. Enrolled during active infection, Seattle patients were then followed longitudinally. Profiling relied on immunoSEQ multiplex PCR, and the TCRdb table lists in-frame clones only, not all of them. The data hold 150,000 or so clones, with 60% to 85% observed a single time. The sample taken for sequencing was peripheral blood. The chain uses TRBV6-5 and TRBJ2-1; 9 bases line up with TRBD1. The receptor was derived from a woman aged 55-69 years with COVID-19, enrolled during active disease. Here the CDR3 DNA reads TGTGCCAGCAGTTACTCGGACAGGGGCCCTTACAATGAGCAGTTCTTC. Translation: CASSYSDRGPYNEQFF.